This T cell receptor (beta chain) was sequenced during a study of regulatory T cells in long-lasting Graves disease. Study-wide findings and caveats: Newly diagnosed disease favored TRBV20-1 and TRBJ2-1 over persistent disease. Researchers reported studying only peripheral blood, not thyroid tissue.

Trimming pared 2 bases from V and 4 bases from J, leaving 14 bases between. The CDR3 consists of 16 residues. CDR1 MNHEY and CDR2 SMNVEV come from the germline V gene (reference sequence). Time point indicated: newly diagnosed GD, antithyroid drugs for less than 3 months. From PBMCs, RNA was extracted and then used to make the TCR library. Patients with Graves' disease were diagnosed by American Thyroid Association guidelines. This clonotype was observed at least ten times. What it binds is not known. TCR beta libraries were built with iRepertoire HTBI primers and Arm-PCR of CDR3 regions. Each CDR3 protein gets one entry after TCRdb re-called the multiplex PCR reads with MiXCR. The sample lists fewer than 500,000 distinct CDR3 sequences, under 20% occurring once. This sample was shared with a second study, whose subject was T cells in Graves' hyperthyroidism and ophthalmopathy. That report adds: Stable hyperthyroidism and ophthalmopathy were separated using 13 V-J signatures.

This clonotype was sampled from a middle-aged man with Graves disease. V gene TRBV27 combines with J gene TRBJ2-2; weak D call: TRBD2 (6 bases). The material was peripheral blood mononuclear cells (PBMCs), obtained at new diagnosis, from a patient treated with antithyroid drugs. CDR3 loop: CASSLMWRAGTGELFF. The CDR3 coding sequence is TGTGCCAGCAGTTTAATGTGGAGGGCGGGCACCGGGGAGCTGTTTTTT.